This record concerns one T cell receptor (beta chain) sequence. What it binds is not known. CDR3 length: 16 amino acids. Per the germline V gene, CDR1 is MGHRA and CDR2 is YSYEKL. Trimming at V came to 2 bases and at J to 4 bases, leaving 7 bases not matched to a gene. The method was immunoSEQ multiplex PCR; TCRdb's version includes in-frame clones alone and lacks a portion of them. The table lists roughly 76,000 clones, around 83% of them singletons. Blood was sampled at baseline, cycle 4 day 1, and cycle 7 day 1. The data were taken from a study of OX40 agonist ivuxolimab in advanced cancers. Study details: Patients' therapy was ivuxolimab, an antibody that acts as an agonist of OX40 (CD134). A male proportion of 82.7% was recorded, with mean age about 60 years and range 23 to 79.

Study observations and caveats: CD4+ and CD8+ blood T cells expanded clonally by week 6 at 0.1 to 3.0 mg/kg.

Source: CD4+ or CD8+ T cells sorted from blood, taken in a trial of the OX40 agonist ivuxolimab. This sequence was found in an adult with an advanced solid tumor such as melanoma, head and neck, liver or kidney cancer. J is TRBJ1-5 and V is TRBV4-1; 8 bases are a match to TRBD1. Here the CDR3 reads CASSQKGTGDNQPQHF. CDR3 nucleotide sequence: TGCGCCAGCAGCCAAAAAGGGACAGGCGATAATCAGCCCCAGCATTTT.